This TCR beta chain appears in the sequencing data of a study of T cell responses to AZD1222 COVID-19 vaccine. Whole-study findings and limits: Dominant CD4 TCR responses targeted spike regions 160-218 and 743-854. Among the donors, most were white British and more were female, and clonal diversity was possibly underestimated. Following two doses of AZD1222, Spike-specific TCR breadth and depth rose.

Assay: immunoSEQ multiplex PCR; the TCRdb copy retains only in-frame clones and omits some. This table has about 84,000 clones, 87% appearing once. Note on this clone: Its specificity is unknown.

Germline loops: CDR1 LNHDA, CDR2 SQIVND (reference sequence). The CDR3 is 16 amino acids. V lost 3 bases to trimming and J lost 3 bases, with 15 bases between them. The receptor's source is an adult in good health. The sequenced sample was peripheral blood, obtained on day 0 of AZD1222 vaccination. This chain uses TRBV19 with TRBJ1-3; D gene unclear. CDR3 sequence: CASSIRERRVGNTIYF. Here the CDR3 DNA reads TGTGCCAGTAGTATTCGCGAGCGTCGGGTTGGAAACACCATATATTTT. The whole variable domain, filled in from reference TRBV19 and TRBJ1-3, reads DGGITQSPKYLFRKEGQNVTLSCEQNLNHDAMYWYRQDPGQGLRLIYYSQIVNDFQKGDIAEGYSVSREKKESFPLTVTSAQKNPTAFYLCASSIRERRVGNTIYFGEGSWLTVV.